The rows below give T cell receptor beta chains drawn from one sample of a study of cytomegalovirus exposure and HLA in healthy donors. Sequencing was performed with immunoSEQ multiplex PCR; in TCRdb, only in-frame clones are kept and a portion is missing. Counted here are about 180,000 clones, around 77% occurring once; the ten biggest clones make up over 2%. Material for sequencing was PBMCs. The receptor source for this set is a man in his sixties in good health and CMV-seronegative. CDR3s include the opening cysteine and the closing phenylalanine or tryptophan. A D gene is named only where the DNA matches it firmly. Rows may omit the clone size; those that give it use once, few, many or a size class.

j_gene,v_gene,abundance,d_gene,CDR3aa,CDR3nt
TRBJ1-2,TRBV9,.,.,CASSVETGYGYTF,TGTGCCAGCAGCGTAGAAACGGGTTATGGCTACACCTTC
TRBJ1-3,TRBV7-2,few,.,CASSSTGTGNTIYF,TGTGCCAGCAGCTCCACAGGGACTGGAAACACCATATATTTT
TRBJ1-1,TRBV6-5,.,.,CASRSSQGNTEAFF,TGTGCCAGCAGATCATCACAGGGGAACACTGAAGCTTTCTTT
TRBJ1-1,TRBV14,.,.,CASSQDRAVAFF,TGTGCCAGCAGCCAAGACAGGGCGGTAGCTTTCTTT
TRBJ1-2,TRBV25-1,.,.,CASSSAGWAEGYTF,TGTGCCAGCAGTTCCGCGGGTTGGGCGGAGGGCTACACCTTC
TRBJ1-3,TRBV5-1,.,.,CASSWEGNTIYF,TGCGCCAGCAGCTGGGAGGGAAACACCATATATTTT
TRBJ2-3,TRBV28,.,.,CASSRSGFGGTDTQYF,TGTGCCAGCAGTAGGAGCGGGTTCGGGGGCACAGATACGCAGTATTTT
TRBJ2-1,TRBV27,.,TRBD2,CASSLFRLAGGEGQFF,TGTGCCAGCAGTTTATTCAGACTAGCGGGGGGCGAGGGGCAGTTCTTC
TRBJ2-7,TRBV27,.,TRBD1,CASSWTGNYEQYF,TGTGCCAGCAGTTGGACAGGGAACTACGAGCAGTACTTC
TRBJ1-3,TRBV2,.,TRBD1,CASTLMGDRGNTIYF,TGTGCCAGCACCCTGATGGGGGACAGGGGAAACACCATATATTTT
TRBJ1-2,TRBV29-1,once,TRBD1,CSVVTGTNYGYTF,TGCAGCGTCGTGACAGGGACCAACTATGGCTACACCTTC
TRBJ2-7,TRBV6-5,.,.,CASSYSRGGNYEQYF,TGTGCCAGCAGTTACTCGAGGGGGGGTAACTACGAGCAGTACTTC
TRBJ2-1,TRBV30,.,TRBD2,CAWSVRRGAGLAGRNEQFF,TGTGCCTGGAGCGTCCGTAGGGGGGCCGGACTAGCGGGGAGAAATGAGCAGTTCTTC
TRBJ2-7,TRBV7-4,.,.,CASSLDGDRDFYEQYF,TGTGCCAGCAGCTTAGACGGAGACAGGGACTTCTACGAGCAGTACTTC
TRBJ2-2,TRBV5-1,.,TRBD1,CASSSGQTYTGELFF,TGCGCCAGCAGCTCGGGACAGACCTACACCGGGGAGCTGTTTTTT
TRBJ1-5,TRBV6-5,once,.,CASRDSYNQPQHF,TGTGCCAGCAGGGACAGCTACAATCAGCCCCAGCATTTT
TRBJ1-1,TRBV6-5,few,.,CASRYPGGPEAFF,TGTGCCAGCAGGTACCCTGGAGGTCCAGAAGCTTTCTTT
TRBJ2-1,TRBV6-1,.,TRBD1,CASRDRGLGEQFF,TGTGCCAGCCGGGACAGGGGGCTGGGTGAGCAGTTCTTC
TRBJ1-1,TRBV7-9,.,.,CASSSVGGDTEAFF,TGTGCCAGCAGCTCAGTGGGGGGGGACACTGAAGCTTTCTTT
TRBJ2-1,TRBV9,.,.,CASSVAAARDEQFF,TGTGCCAGCAGCGTAGCGGCGGCCCGCGATGAGCAGTTCTTC
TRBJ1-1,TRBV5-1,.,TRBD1,CASSDRGGSNTEAFF,TGCGCCAGCAGCGACCGAGGGGGCTCGAACACTGAAGCTTTCTTT
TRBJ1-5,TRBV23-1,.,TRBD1,CASSQQGANYSNQPQHF,TGCGCCAGCAGTCAACAGGGGGCGAATTATAGCAATCAGCCCCAGCATTTT
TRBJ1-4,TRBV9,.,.,CASSPRTDANEKLFF,TGTGCCAGCAGCCCCCGGACAGATGCTAATGAAAAACTGTTTTTT
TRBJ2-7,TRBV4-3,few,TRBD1,CASSQDTGGLYEQYF,TGCGCCAGCAGCCAAGACACAGGGGGCCTATACGAGCAGTACTTC
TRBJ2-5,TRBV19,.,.,CASSRLGETQYF,TGTGCCAGTAGTAGACTGGGAGAGACCCAGTACTTC
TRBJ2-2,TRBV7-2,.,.,CASSSSPSHTGELFF,TGTGCCAGCAGCTCCTCTCCCTCCCACACCGGGGAGCTGTTTTTT
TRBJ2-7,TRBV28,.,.,CASSFSDSSYEQYF,TGTGCCAGCAGTTTTTCGGACAGCTCCTACGAGCAGTACTTC
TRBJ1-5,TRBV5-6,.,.,CASSLGAGSNQPQHF,TGTGCCAGCAGCTTGGGGGCGGGTTCAAATCAGCCCCAGCATTTT
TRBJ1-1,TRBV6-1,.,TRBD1,CASSKDRGSTEAFF,TGTGCCAGCAGTAAGGACAGGGGTTCCACTGAAGCTTTCTTT
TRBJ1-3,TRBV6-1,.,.,CASSEVFYRVSGNTIYF,TGTGCCAGCAGTGAAGTTTTCTACAGGGTCTCTGGAAACACCATATATTTT
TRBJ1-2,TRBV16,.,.,CASSQSSGYNYGYTF,TGTGCCAGCAGCCAATCTTCAGGTTATAACTATGGCTACACCTTC
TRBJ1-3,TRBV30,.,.,CAWRDRSSGNTIYF,TGTGCCTGGAGGGACAGATCCTCTGGAAACACCATATATTTT
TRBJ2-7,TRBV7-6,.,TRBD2,CASSLGPGGPYEQYF,TGTGCCAGCAGCTTGGGCCCGGGAGGCCCCTACGAGCAGTACTTC
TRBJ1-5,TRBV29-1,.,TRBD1,CSVIQGSLNQPQHF,TGCAGCGTCATACAGGGGTCATTGAATCAGCCCCAGCATTTT
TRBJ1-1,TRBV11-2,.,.,CASSSSPSGNTEAFF,TGTGCCAGCAGCTCTTCCCCCAGCGGGAACACTGAAGCTTTCTTT
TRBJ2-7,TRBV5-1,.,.,CASSFSGHSYEQYF,TGCGCCAGCAGCTTTTCAGGGCATTCCTACGAGCAGTACTTC
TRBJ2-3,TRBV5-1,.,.,CASSFGADTDTQYF,TGCGCCAGCAGCTTTGGGGCGGACACAGATACGCAGTATTTT
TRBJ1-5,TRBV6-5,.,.,CASSPGQSLGFPQHF,TGTGCCAGCAGCCCAGGACAGTCTTTAGGGTTCCCCCAGCATTTT
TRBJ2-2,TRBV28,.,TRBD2,CASRVAGYTGELFF,TGTGCCAGCAGGGTAGCGGGATACACCGGGGAGCTGTTTTTT
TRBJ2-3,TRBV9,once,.,CASSVGGRPTDTQYF,TGTGCCAGCAGCGTAGGTGGGAGGCCCACAGATACGCAGTATTTT
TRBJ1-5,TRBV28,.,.,CASSIIPGGGQPQHF,TGTGCCAGCAGCATCATCCCCGGGGGTGGGCAGCCCCAGCATTTT
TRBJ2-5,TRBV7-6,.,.,CASSLGTVEETQYF,TGTGCCAGCAGCTTAGGGACAGTCGAAGAGACCCAGTACTTC
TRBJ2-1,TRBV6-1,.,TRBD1,CASSEGGQGAGQFF,TGTGCCAGCAGTGAGGGGGGACAGGGGGCAGGGCAGTTCTTC